Only a few counts were recorded for the clone carrying this TCR beta chain. Its cognate antigen is unknown. This record belongs to a study of T cells after yellow fever vaccination. Study results and limitations: Re-detected after boosting: most primary clones, almost 97% of CD4 and 88% of CD8. Across the CD4 and CD8 compartments, a small share of clonotypes was present in both. Contaminants from the bulk population, in the form of abundant clonotypes, could be found in FACS-sorted repertoires.

With V trimmed by 5 bases and J by 4 bases, 13 bases remained unmatched. The CDR3 has 17 residues. TCRdb itself ran the 5' RACE reads through MiXCR, one entry per CDR3 protein. The repertoire holds 200,000 or so distinct CDR3 sequences, with approximately 6.3% as singletons. The chain joins TRBV12-3 or TRBV12-4 to TRBJ2-7; TRBD2 matches 11 bases. The sequenced sample was CD4+ T cells sorted from PBMCs, obtained on the day of the yellow fever booster vaccination. This TCR was recovered from a man in his thirties or forties who received the YFV17D yellow fever vaccine. The CDR3 region has the DNA TGTGCCAGCAGTGATAGTTGGGGACTAGCGGAGCCTTACGAGCAGTACTTC. It yields the protein CASSDSWGLAEPYEQYF.